This TCR beta chain was captured in a study of CD8 T cells in Susac syndrome. J gave up 4 bases and V 7 bases, and 6 bases lay outside the gene matches. Germline CDR1 is SNHLY and CDR2 is FYNNEI. This CDR3 contains 15 residues. Random hexamers were used to reverse transcribe about 0.45 to 1 ug of RNA. An immunoSEQ multiplex PCR generated amplified TCR beta CDR3 products spanning 54 Vbeta and 13 Jbeta. TCRdb reprocessed the immunoSEQ multiplex PCR reads with MiXCR, giving one entry per CDR3 protein. Seen here are around 300,000 distinct CDR3 sequences, about 90% observed once, and the top ten hold roughly 0.07%.

This receptor was identified in a human donor with multiple sclerosis. This sequence joins TRBV2 and TRBJ2-1; TRBD2 aligns across 11 bases. What was sequenced was CD4+ T cells from PBMCs. CDR3: CASIFGTSGYNEQFF. For the CDR3, the DNA is TGTGCCAGCATTTTCGGGACTAGCGGATACAATGAGCAGTTCTTC.